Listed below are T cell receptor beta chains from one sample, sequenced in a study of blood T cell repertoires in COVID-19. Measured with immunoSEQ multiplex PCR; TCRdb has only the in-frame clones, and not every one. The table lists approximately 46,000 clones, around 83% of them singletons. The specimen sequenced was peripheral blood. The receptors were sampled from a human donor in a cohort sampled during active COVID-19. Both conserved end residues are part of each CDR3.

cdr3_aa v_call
CASSYGRASEKLFF TRBV6-5
CASSLLTGDHGYTF TRBV7-2
CASSIGRDRVLSGNTIYF TRBV19
CASSWGQPGNTIYF TRBV28
CASSPSRDTQYF TRBV3-1/TRBV3-2
CASSILGYGEQYF TRBV19
CAISNRANYEQYF TRBV10-3
CASSLWGQAPYEQYF TRBV5-6
CASSQGGGGTEAFF TRBV3-1/TRBV3-2
CASSSHRGTDTQYF TRBV28
CASSTVLTAYYGYTF TRBV19
CASRLAGEETQYF TRBV5-1
CASSPGTPGEQYF TRBV6-6
CASSSRTSGSDTQYF TRBV5-4
CATSDGGLAEYNEQFF TRBV24-1
CASSYRTGPMNTEAFF TRBV5-1
CASSQDPGSADTQYF TRBV4-2
CASSTDREGNYGYTF TRBV19
CASSLSSGGAGSPLHF TRBV27
CASTYRGANEKLFF TRBV2
CASSSDRGNEQFF TRBV11-2
CASSQDEGGSGYNEQFF TRBV3-1/TRBV3-2
CASTGQNSNQPQHF TRBV2
CASSAAAGIQETQYF TRBV9
CAISVSVNSGNTIYF TRBV10-3
CASSQTGLGGYTF TRBV3-1/TRBV3-2
CASRTSGSSTGELFF TRBV28
CASSLLQGVAYTEAFF TRBV14
CASSADRGGNEQFF TRBV6-4
CATSGSGGETQYF TRBV24-1
CASSLEEGAFNQPQHF TRBV7-9
CASSLSVLRGNQPQHF TRBV5-5
CAISGYRGGEETQYF TRBV10-3
CAWSYLGSGNTIYF TRBV30
CASRTGGDTQYF TRBV6-6
CASSRTSGSGDTQYF TRBV5-1
CASSVGTNYGYTF TRBV9
CASSSNRAGANVLTF TRBV5-1
CASSLGLAGEVQYF TRBV5-1
CATSGGTSGRGDSYNEQFF TRBV24-1
CAWSGPSGSPLHF TRBV30
CASRERVRAGANVLTF TRBV2
CASSPLTSTDTQYF TRBV11-2
CASSPPGQHPVDGYTF TRBV3-1/TRBV3-2
CASTEGVAGVETQYF TRBV9
CASSPGTALLPTGELFF TRBV19
CASSLGGLPYEQYF TRBV11-1
CAIRGAGGPVDEQYF TRBV10-3
CASSVGQPIRTDTQYF TRBV9
CAWSVIGEQFF TRBV30
CASSFPLDRGQNGELFF TRBV12-1
CASSFGLGTGNTIYF TRBV5-1
CASSLGQGYSNQPQHF TRBV7-9
CASSRTGSMNTEAFF TRBV4-2
CASSPQVPDGYTF TRBV7-9
CASTGQRRSTEAFF TRBV19
CASSLSDRGYEQYF TRBV4-3
CASSLSGETQYF TRBV14
CASSFNNEQFF TRBV12-3/TRBV12-4
CASRGLAGDGELFF TRBV7-2